This T cell receptor (beta chain) is drawn from a study of T cell responses to AZD1222 COVID-19 vaccine. Broader study findings: The donors showed a predominance of white British ancestry and of females, with possible underestimation of clonal diversity. Only a handful of AZD1222 recipients tested seropositive at baseline.

Concerning this clone: As yet, its antigen is unknown.

Profiled with immunoSEQ multiplex PCR; TCRdb holds only in-frame clones, not every one. The data show approximately 28,000 clones, around 93% seen once. The V gene's germline CDR1 is SGHAT and CDR2 FQNNGV. The CDR3 contains 12 residues. V dropped 5 bases and J dropped 5 bases, with 6 bases sitting between them. Source: peripheral blood, taken 28 days after the second AZD1222 dose. The receptor was derived from an adult who received the AZD1222 COVID-19 vaccine. The chain employs TRBV11-2 and TRBJ1-4; the D is unclear. CDR3: CASSPSNEKLFF. The CDR3 DNA reads as TGTGCCAGCAGCCCGTCGAATGAAAAACTGTTTTTT.